The clone carrying this TCR beta chain occurred a few times. What it binds is unknown. A much more abundant neighbour one base away suggests this may be a read error. CDR3 length: 13 amino acids. The trim removed 6 bases at V and 5 bases at J, leaving 2 bases unmatched. Germline V CDR1 and CDR2: MNHEY, SVGAGI. The entry originates in a study of T cells after yellow fever vaccination. Background on the study: Fractions low in cell number were prepared with SMART-Seq v4 Ultra Low Input. Study-level points and caveats: Booster samples showed a return of most primary-vaccination clones (roughly 96% CD4, 88% CD8). Of the clonotypes, a small share occurred in both CD4 and CD8 compartments.

For TCR, cDNA came from 5'RACE template switching, which added a universal primer site and UMIs. MiXCR, applied by TCRdb to the 5' RACE reads, yields one record per CDR3 protein. The table lists about 430,000 distinct CDR3 sequences, approximately 18% of them singletons. The sample consisted of PBMCs, taken before the yellow fever booster vaccination. This clonotype was obtained from a man aged 18 to 35 who received the YFV17D yellow fever vaccine. This chain links TRBV6-5 with TRBJ1-5; 9 nucleotides line up with TRBD1. CDR3 loop: CASSRQGDQPQHF. The CDR3 region has the DNA TGTGCCAGCAGCCGACAGGGGGATCAGCCCCAGCATTTT.